The 25 T cell receptor beta chains listed next were all sequenced from one sample in a study of blood T cell repertoires in COVID-19. The data were produced by immunoSEQ multiplex PCR, yet TCRdb's version contains in-frame clones alone and is incomplete. The repertoire consists of 200,000 to 300,000 clones, with 65% to 85% occurring once and the leading ten covering 1.5%. The sequenced sample consisted of peripheral blood. Every receptor here comes from a woman aged 40-49 years who had recovered from COVID-19.

This chain joins TRBV9 and TRBJ2-2; tentative D call: TRBD2 (6 bases). CDR3 length: 15 amino acids. Germline assignment: CDR1 SGDLS and CDR2 YYNGEE. V lost 0 bases to trimming and J lost 6 bases, with 12 bases between them. CDR3 region: CASSVGGGYPGELFF. In DNA form, the CDR3 reads TGTGCCAGCAGCGTAGGTGGGGGGTATCCCGGGGAGCTGTTTTTT.

The J gene is TRBJ2-7, the V gene TRBV15; 9 positions agree with TRBD2. The CDR3 has 15 residues. J was trimmed by 2 bases and V by 0 bases; bases with no gene match: 2. Germline V lookup: CDR1 LNHNV, CDR2 YYDKDF (reference sequence). CDR3 in amino acids: CATSREASGAYEQYF. The CDR3, as DNA: TGTGCCACCAGCAGAGAGGCTAGCGGGGCCTACGAGCAGTACTTC.

The chain uses TRBV20-1 and TRBJ2-5; D remains ambiguous. The germline gives CDR1 DFQATT, CDR2 SNEGSKA (reference sequence). This CDR3 has 11 amino acids. V was cut by 4 bases and J by 4 bases, with 7 bases left in between. CDR3 residues: CSAKTGETQYF. In DNA form, the CDR3 reads TGCAGTGCTAAAACGGGAGAGACCCAGTACTTC.

The chain has TRBV5-6 and TRBJ1-5; 7 positions match TRBD1. The germline gives CDR1 SGHDT, CDR2 YYEEEE. J was trimmed by 5 bases and V by 0 bases; bases with no gene match: 2. The CDR3 totals 14 residues. CDR3 region: CASSLGGGDQPQHF. CDR3 sequence (DNA): TGTGCCAGCAGCTTGGGAGGGGGCGATCAGCCCCAGCATTTT.

The chain links TRBV19 to TRBJ1-5; 8 nucleotides agree with TRBD1. Trimming at V came to 4 bases and at J to 6 bases, leaving 8 bases not matched to a gene. The CDR3 covers 15 residues. CDR1 and CDR2 from the germline V gene are LNHDA and SQIVND (reference sequence). The CDR3 reads CASSTTQGASQPQHF. The CDR3 nucleotides read TGTGCCAGTAGTACAACGCAGGGGGCGAGTCAGCCCCAGCATTTT.

The chain recombines TRBV5-1 with TRBJ2-7, with TRBD1 matching over 8 bases. J gave up 5 bases and V 5 bases, and 9 bases lay outside the gene matches. Germline V gene lookup returns CDR1 SGHRS and CDR2 YFSETQ. The CDR3 contains 14 residues. The CDR3 here is CASSPPDRVHEQYF. For the CDR3, the DNA is TGCGCCAGCAGTCCGCCGGACAGGGTCCACGAGCAGTACTTC.

This chain links TRBV5-1 with TRBJ2-5; TRBD1 matches 8 bases. V gave up 4 bases and J gave up 1 base; unmatched junction bases: 6. This CDR3 has 15 amino acids. The germline gives CDR1 SGHRS, CDR2 YFSETQ. The CDR3 loop reads CASSAGQASQETQYF. For the CDR3, the DNA is TGCGCCAGCAGCGCGGGACAGGCAAGCCAAGAGACCCAGTACTTC. Full variable domain (rest looked up from reference TRBV5-1 and TRBJ2-5): KAGVTQTPRYLIKTRGQQVTLSCSPISGHRSVSWYQQTPGQGLQFLFEYFSETQRNKGNFPGRFSGRQFSNSRSEMNVSTLELGDSALYLCASSAGQASQETQYFGPGTRLLVL.

The rearrangement joins TRBV15 to TRBJ1-5, with a weak D call TRBD1 (5 bases). V lost 3 bases and J 4 bases, leaving 10 bases between the germline ends. The CDR3 is made up of 14 amino acids. Germline V gene sequence: CDR1 LNHNV, CDR2 YYDKDF (reference sequence). CDR3 residues: CATSREGRNQPQHF. Written as DNA, the CDR3 is TGTGCCACCAGCAGGGAGGGGAGGAATCAGCCCCAGCATTTT.

This clone was observed a handful of times. The gene calls are TRBV18 and TRBJ2-7; 7 nucleotides agree with TRBD1. Germline V gene data show CDR1 as KGHSH and CDR2 as LQKENI. The length of the CDR3 is 16 residues. Trimming at V came to 3 bases and at J to 3 bases, leaving 11 bases not matched to a gene. CDR3 in amino acids: CASSPRTGMVGYEQYF. CDR3 DNA: TGTGCCAGCTCACCTCGGACAGGTATGGTGGGCTACGAGCAGTACTTC.

The V call is TRBV7-2, the J call TRBJ1-1; unclear D gene. This CDR3 contains 14 residues. Per germline, CDR1 SGHTA and CDR2 FQGNSA. The ends were cut back, 3 bases at V and 0 bases at J, with 8 bases in the middle. In DNA, the CDR3 is TGTGCCAGCAGCTTTTTTGTCATGAACACTGAAGCTTTCTTT. This translates into CASSFFVMNTEAFF. The whole variable domain, filled in from reference TRBV7-2 and TRBJ1-1, reads GAGVSQSPSNKVTEKGKDVELRCDPISGHTALYWYRQSLGQGLEFLIYFQGNSAPDKSGLPSDRFSAERTGGSVSTLTIQRTQQEDSAVYLCASSFFVMNTEAFFGQGTRLTVV.

The CDR3 DNA reads as TGTGCCAGTAGTATAACTTCGGGAGGACAGGGTAATCAGCCCCAGCATTTT. Translating it yields CASSITSGGQGNQPQHF. The chain employs TRBV19 and TRBJ1-5; 8 bases are shared with TRBD1. CDR3 length: 17 residues. The V and J ends lost 2 bases and 4 bases, in that order; junction bases with no gene match: 10. Germline V lookup: CDR1 LNHDA, CDR2 SQIVND (reference sequence).

This clone was seen only once. This chain links TRBV5-6 with TRBJ1-6; 8 nucleotides align to TRBD1. Germline values: CDR1 SGHDT, CDR2 YYEEEE. The trim removed 4 bases at V and 7 bases at J, leaving 7 bases unmatched. The CDR3 totals 15 residues. The CDR3 DNA reads as TGTGCCAGCAGCATCGGACAGGGATACAATTCACCCCTCCACTTT. Protein sequence: CASSIGQGYNSPLHF.

A few counts support this clone. The gene calls are TRBV5-1 and TRBJ2-7; D possibly corresponds to TRBD2 (6 bases). Germline CDR1 and CDR2: SGHRS and YFSETQ. The CDR3 covers 15 residues. The V end lost 1 base, the J end lost 3 bases, and 14 bases lay between the germline ends. The CDR3 DNA follows: TGCGCCAGCAGCTTGAGCCCCGGGACTGTCTACGAGCAGTACTTC. This codes for CASSLSPGTVYEQYF.

The V and J genes are TRBV20-1 and TRBJ1-2; D possibly corresponds to TRBD1 (5 bases). Germline values: CDR1 DFQATT, CDR2 SNEGSKA (reference sequence). The CDR3 covers 10 residues. V lost 5 bases, J lost 6 bases, and 7 bases lay in between. CDR3 sequence (DNA): TGCAGTGCTTCCAGGGATGGCTACACCTTC. It codes for CSASRDGYTF.

This rearrangement joins TRBV29-1 to TRBJ1-2; TRBD1 aligns across 8 bases. From germline, CDR1 is SQVTM and CDR2 ANQGSEA. V dropped 6 bases and J dropped 4; count of bases not matched to a gene: 4. This CDR3 is 12 amino acids long. In DNA, the CDR3 is TGCAGCGTACGGACAGGGCCCTATGGCTACACCTTC. Amino acid sequence: CSVRTGPYGYTF.

The rearrangement links TRBV7-6 to TRBJ1-5; D is perhaps TRBD1 (5 bases). The CDR3 covers 16 residues. The germline V gene encodes CDR1 SGHVS and CDR2 FNYEAQ. The ends were cut back, 1 base at V and 0 bases at J, with 10 bases in the middle. The CDR3 DNA sequence: TGTGCCAGCAGCTTAGGAACAGGAGCTAGCAATCAGCCCCAGCATTTT. This gives the protein CASSLGTGASNQPQHF. The entire variable domain, with the rest obtained from reference TRBV7-6 and TRBJ1-5, is as follows: GAGVSQSPRYKVTKRGQDVALRCDPISGHVSLYWYRQALGQGPEFLTYFNYEAQQDKSGLPNDRFSAERPEGSISTLTIQRTEQRDSAMYRCASSLGTGASNQPQHFGDGTRLSIL.

This chain uses TRBV28 with TRBJ1-6; D is ambiguous. V shed 4 bases and J shed 4 bases, with 2 bases lying between them. Germline V gives CDR1 MDHEN, CDR2 SYDVKM. The CDR3 sequence is 12 residues long. Written as DNA, the CDR3 is TGTGCCAGCAGTTCATATAATTCACCCCTCCACTTT. Its protein product is CASSSYNSPLHF.

This clone was seen a handful of times. The rearrangement uses TRBV30 and TRBJ1-1, with D uncertain. The CDR3 loop spans 13 amino acids. With 0 bases removed from V and 5 bases from J, the gap between germline ends came to 10 bases. Germline V lookup: CDR1 GTSNPN, CDR2 SVGIG (reference sequence). CDR3 in amino acids: CAWSVDRGTEAFF. The DNA of the CDR3 is TGTGCCTGGAGTGTAGATCGGGGTACTGAAGCTTTCTTT.

This CDR3 reads CASSLEPSGSYNEQFF. Written as DNA, the CDR3 is TGCGCCAGCAGCTTGGAACCTAGCGGGTCCTACAATGAGCAGTTCTTC. The rearrangement uses TRBV5-1 and TRBJ2-1, with TRBD2 matching over 8 bases. V lost 0 bases and J lost 1; bases outside the gene matches: 3. Germline V gene sequence: CDR1 SGHRS, CDR2 YFSETQ. The CDR3 is 16 amino acids.

The chain combines TRBV6-5 with TRBJ2-7, with 7 bases matching TRBD2. V lost 8 bases and J lost 1; bases outside the gene matches: 11. The germline gives CDR1 MNHEY, CDR2 SVGAGI. CDR3 size: 15 residues. CDR3 nucleotides: TGTGCCAGCTGGGCCCCGGGGAGGGAGTCCTACGAGCAGTACTTC. Translating it yields CASWAPGRESYEQYF.

This rearrangement joins TRBV10-3 to TRBJ1-2, with a weak D call TRBD1 (5 bases). CDR1 is ENHRY, CDR2 SYGVKD, per germline. The length of the CDR3 is 13 residues. Deletions cut 8 bases from V and 8 bases from J, with 18 bases between. The CDR3 region is CAIGGGKFDGYTF. CDR3 nucleotides: TGTGCCATCGGGGGAGGGAAATTCGACGGCTACACCTTC.

V usage is TRBV20-1 and J usage is TRBJ1-6, with D perhaps TRBD1 (5 bases). The germline gives CDR1 DFQATT, CDR2 SNEGSKA (reference sequence). The CDR3 is 16 residues long. Trimming removed 3 bases from V and 7 bases from J, with 19 bases in between. The CDR3 DNA reads as TGCAGTGCTAGTAAGACAGTTCACCCCCCCAATTCACCCCTCCACTTT. Residues: CSASKTVHPPNSPLHF.

This chain links TRBV5-4 with TRBJ1-2; 7 positions match TRBD1. This CDR3 has 15 amino acids. Germline CDR1 and CDR2: SGHNT and YYREEE (reference sequence). V lost 4 bases to trimming and J lost 8 bases; unmatched junction nucleotides: 14. DNA of the CDR3: TGTGCCAGCAGCCGAGGGGGCCAGGGCTCGTACGGCTACACCTTC. The encoded protein is CASSRGGQGSYGYTF.

The chain recombines TRBV7-2 with TRBJ1-2; D not certain. CDR1 is SGHTA and CDR2 is FQGNSA in the germline V gene. The V gene lost 1 base and the J gene lost 0 bases, with 9 bases spanning the gap. The CDR3 is made up of 15 amino acids. The CDR3 here is CASSLGATANYGYTF. The CDR3 DNA follows: TGTGCCAGCAGCTTAGGAGCCACAGCTAACTATGGCTACACCTTC.

The chain links TRBV9 to TRBJ2-5; 13 bases match TRBD2. The CDR3 runs to 15 residues. V dropped 2 bases and J dropped 5; count of bases not matched to a gene: 3. Germline loops: CDR1 SGDLS, CDR2 YYNGEE. CDR3 residues: CASSVLGLAGETQYF. The CDR3 DNA reads TGTGCCAGCAGCGTGCTGGGACTAGCGGGGGAGACCCAGTACTTC. Full variable domain (outside the CDR3, taken from reference TRBV9 and TRBJ2-5): DSGVTQTPKHLITATGQRVTLRCSPRSGDLSVYWYQQSLDQGLQFLIQYYNGEERAKGNILERFSAQQFPDLHSELNLSSLELGDSALYFCASSVLGLAGETQYFGPGTRLLVL.